This TCR beta chain appears in the sequencing data of a study of cytomegalovirus exposure and HLA in healthy donors. Study-level information: It was reported in a later analysis that the same platform had been used for the 120 validation repertoires as for the roughly 700 first-cohort repertoires.

Whole-study findings and limits: The majority of TCR sequences were rare, yet some public TCRs appeared in many donors. Researchers counted roughly 150 TCR beta chains as cytomegalovirus-associated.

The repertoire was sequenced with immunoSEQ multiplex PCR; TCRdb's copy has only in-frame clones and lacks some. There are 150,000 to 200,000 clones in the sample; 85% to 90% occur only once, and 1.4% lies in the top ten. With respect to this clone: The antigen remains undetermined.

V shed 4 bases and J shed 0 bases, with 7 bases lying between them. Germline assignment: CDR1 SGHTA and CDR2 FQGNSA. The CDR3 is 13 residues long. The V and J genes are TRBV7-2 and TRBJ2-7, with D maybe TRBD2 (6 bases). Sequencing was carried out using PBMCs. The clonotype comes from a woman younger than 45 in good health and CMV-seronegative. The CDR3 loop is CASSSTSSYEQYF. The CDR3 DNA sequence: TGTGCCAGCAGCTCGACTAGCTCCTACGAGCAGTACTTC.